The 21 T cell receptor beta chains reported below all come from one sample, sequenced in a study of molecular identifiers for immune sequencing clone quantification. TCRdb redid the calling of the PCR reads with MiXCR, one entry per CDR3 protein. The sample holds about 510,000 distinct CDR3 sequences, roughly 23% seen once. What was sequenced was naive CD8+ T cells from blood, with Jurkat cell RNA spiked in. Sample subset: FACS-sorted CD8+CD4-CCR7+CD45RA+ naive T cells. The receptors were sampled from a human donor in good health. Some libraries in this study had Jurkat cell RNA spiked in.

The chain combines TRBV2 with TRBJ2-7, with a weak D call TRBD2 (5 bases). V dropped 2 bases and J dropped 9 bases, with 11 bases sitting between them. The germline gives CDR1 SNHLY, CDR2 FYNNEI. This CDR3 is 12 amino acids long. CDR3 residues: CASSEIAGGQYF. The CDR3, as DNA: TGTGCCAGCAGTGAAATTGCGGGCGGGCAGTACTTC.

The sample holds a few counts of this clonotype. V and J are TRBV4-3 and TRBJ2-5, with D perhaps TRBD1 (5 bases). CDR1 is LGHNA and CDR2 is YSLEER in the germline V gene. The length of the CDR3 is 14 residues. Trimming removed 0 bases from V and 3 bases from J, with 8 bases in between. CDR3 bases: TGCGCCAGCAGCCAAGATCTCAGGGAAGAGACCCAGTACTTC. Translation: CASSQDLREETQYF.

In the case of this clonotype: At one end the junction does not follow the germline gene, possibly because of a read error. The chain recombines TRBV6-6 with TRBJ1-1, with a tentative D call TRBD1 (5 bases). Germline V gene sequence: CDR1 MNHNY, CDR2 SVGAGI (reference sequence). The CDR3 spans 12 residues. CDR3 bases: TGTGCCAGCAGCCTAATAGGGACTGGAGCTTTCTTT. Amino acid sequence: CASSLIGTGAFF.

This clonotype came up a few times. The chain has TRBV4-3 and TRBJ2-1; 7 bases agree with TRBD1. The ends lost 3 bases at V and 3 bases at J; junction bases unmatched: 2. CDR1 and CDR2 (germline): LGHNA, YSLEER. The CDR3 loop spans 14 amino acids. In nucleotides, the CDR3 is TGCGCCAGCAGCCACGGACAGGACTACAATGAGCAGTTCTTC. Translated, it gives CASSHGQDYNEQFF.

This clonotype was observed many times. CDR3 region: CASRDIGLAGINEQFF. CDR3 coding DNA: TGTGCCAGCAGGGACATAGGACTAGCGGGAATCAATGAGCAGTTCTTC. V usage is TRBV7-2 and J usage is TRBJ2-1; 12 bases fit TRBD2. The germline gives CDR1 SGHTA, CDR2 FQGNSA. This CDR3 has 16 residues. V trimming: 6 bases; J trimming: 6 bases; junction bases outside the gene matches: 9.

This clonotype was observed many times. This chain uses TRBV29-1 with TRBJ2-2; D gene uncertain. The CDR3 contains 15 residues. CDR1 is SQVTM and CDR2 is ANQGSEA in the germline V gene. V lost 3 bases to trimming and J lost 6 bases, with 17 bases between them. CDR3 in amino acids: CSVEVNGQASGELFF. Written as DNA, the CDR3 is TGCAGCGTTGAGGTAAACGGCCAAGCCTCCGGGGAGCTGTTTTTT.

This clonotype was observed at least ten times. The chain recombines TRBV12-3 or TRBV12-4 with TRBJ1-5; the match to TRBD1 covers 7 bases. The junction had 8 bases not matched to a gene; V was cut back by 6 bases and J by 0 bases. The CDR3 sequence is 16 residues long. CDR3 amino acids: CASSSGTEHSNQPQHF. The CDR3 coding sequence is TGTGCCAGCAGCTCCGGGACAGAACATAGCAATCAGCCCCAGCATTTT.

Here the CDR3 reads CASSSPGAQETQYF. Written as DNA, the CDR3 is TGTGCCAGCAGTTCCCCAGGGGCTCAGGAGACCCAGTACTTC. V usage is TRBV6-2 or TRBV6-3 and J usage is TRBJ2-5; D is possibly TRBD1 (6 bases). The ends were cut back, 4 bases at V and 5 bases at J, with 14 bases in the middle. Germline CDR1 MNHEY, CDR2 SVGEGT. The CDR3 loop spans 14 amino acids.

At least ten counts were recorded for this clonotype. The V gene is TRBV6-5, the J gene TRBJ2-3; 10 bases map to TRBD1. The V segment lost 2 bases and the J segment 0 bases; nucleotides outside the gene matches: 5. The germline gives CDR1 MNHEY, CDR2 SVGAGI. The CDR3 is 17 residues long. CDR3 bases: TGTGCCAGCAGTTACGGGACAGGGGCGGTTAGCACAGATACGCAGTATTTT. It codes for CASSYGTGAVSTDTQYF.

The chain couples TRBV27 to TRBJ2-3; 9 bases agree with TRBD2. The V gene end was trimmed by 2 bases and the J gene end by 5 bases; junction bases not matched to a gene: 5. Germline V gene sequence: CDR1 MNHEY, CDR2 SMNVEV (reference sequence). The CDR3 is 15 amino acids. CDR3 sequence: CASSLGAGGQDTQYF. CDR3 DNA: TGTGCCAGCAGTTTAGGGGCGGGGGGGCAAGATACGCAGTATTTT.

This clonotype was seen a few times. The chain couples TRBV6-5 to TRBJ2-3, with TRBD2 matching 11 bases. Germline CDR1 is MNHEY and CDR2 is SVGAGI. The CDR3 runs to 15 residues. Trimming cost V 7 bases and J 5 bases; bases outside gene matches: 8. CDR3: CASTIAGGPGDTQYF. CDR3 coding DNA: TGTGCCAGCACAATAGCGGGGGGGCCTGGAGATACGCAGTATTTT.

There are many counts of this clonotype. The J gene is TRBJ2-1, the V gene TRBV4-1; D gene ambiguous. This CDR3 has 13 residues. Deletions cut 4 bases from V and 6 bases from J, with 10 bases between. Germline CDR1 reads MGHRA; CDR2 reads YSYEKL. CDR3 region: CASSLHLGNEQFF. The CDR3 DNA reads TGCGCCAGCAGCCTTCATCTGGGCAATGAGCAGTTCTTC.

This clonotype was detected many times. The rearrangement links TRBV4-2 to TRBJ1-5; D is uncertain. V lost 0 bases to trimming and J lost 9 bases, with 9 bases between them. Germline loops: CDR1 LGHNA, CDR2 YNFKEQ. The CDR3 has 13 amino acids. In DNA form, the CDR3 reads TGTGCCAGCAGCCAAGAGGGCCTGTGGCCCCAGCATTTT. It yields the protein CASSQEGLWPQHF.

This clonotype occurred many times. CDR3 bases: TGCAGCGTTGAAGGTTTTCAGGAGGGCGGCACCGGGGAGCTGTTTTTT. Protein sequence: CSVEGFQEGGTGELFF. This chain links TRBV29-1 with TRBJ2-2, with a tentative D call TRBD2 (6 bases). The CDR3 length is 16 residues. Germline assignment: CDR1 SQVTM and CDR2 ANQGSEA. V was cut by 1 base and J by 4 bases, with 16 bases left in between.

This clonotype appeared a few times. The CDR3: CASSSIAGLYNEQFF. The DNA for the CDR3 is TGTGCCAGCAGCAGTATAGCGGGCCTCTACAATGAGCAGTTCTTC. V gene TRBV6-2 or TRBV6-3 combines with J gene TRBJ2-1; 7 bases map to TRBD2. The ends lost 6 bases at V and 3 bases at J; junction bases unmatched: 8. The CDR3 has 15 amino acids. Germline V gives CDR1 MNHEY, CDR2 SVGEGT.

This clonotype appeared many times. The chain carries TRBV7-6 and TRBJ2-5; 7 positions agree with TRBD1. The V gene end was trimmed by 5 bases and the J gene end by 0 bases; junction bases not matched to a gene: 6. Germline V gives CDR1 SGHVS, CDR2 FNYEAQ. CDR3 length: 15 amino acids. The CDR3: CASSPGTAYQETQYF. For the CDR3, the DNA is TGTGCCAGCAGCCCCGGGACAGCCTACCAAGAGACCCAGTACTTC. Drawing the rest from reference TRBV7-6 and TRBJ2-5, the complete variable domain is GAGVSQSPRYKVTKRGQDVALRCDPISGHVSLYWYRQALGQGPEFLTYFNYEAQQDKSGLPNDRFSAERPEGSISTLTIQRTEQRDSAMYRCASSPGTAYQETQYFGPGTRLLVL.

This clonotype has a count of ten or more. The genes are TRBV7-9 and TRBJ1-2; D is perhaps TRBD1 (5 bases). Trimming removed 2 bases from V and 1 base from J, with 8 bases in between. Germline loops: CDR1 SEHNR, CDR2 FQNEAQ (reference sequence). This CDR3 contains 14 residues. Here the CDR3 reads CASSLTQDNYGYTF. The CDR3 DNA follows: TGTGCCAGCAGCTTAACACAGGATAACTATGGCTACACCTTC.

The rearrangement links TRBV6-2 or TRBV6-3 to TRBJ2-5; 14 nucleotides line up with TRBD2. The CDR3 is 20 residues long. Germline CDR1 is MNHEY and CDR2 is SVGEGT. The J segment lost 2 bases and the V segment lost 5 bases, leaving 16 bases of the junction unmatched. The CDR3 loop reads CASSKDPGTSGRGRQETQYF. The CDR3 nucleotides are TGTGCCAGCAGTAAGGACCCGGGGACTAGCGGGAGAGGGCGACAAGAGACCCAGTACTTC.

Ten or more counts support this clonotype. V is TRBV4-1 and J is TRBJ1-1, with D perhaps matching TRBD1 (6 bases). Between the trimmed V and J ends, which lost 0 bases and 4 bases, there was a span of 9 bases. Germline CDR1 MGHRA, CDR2 YSYEKL. The CDR3 spans 14 residues. The CDR3 DNA follows: TGCGCCAGCAGCCAAGATACAGGGCCCACTGAAGCTTTCTTT. Translated, it gives CASSQDTGPTEAFF.

This clonotype was detected only a few times. The chain joins TRBV4-3 to TRBJ2-7, with D uncertain. Trimming pared 0 bases from V and 0 bases from J, leaving 9 bases between. Germline V gives CDR1 LGHNA, CDR2 YSLEER. The CDR3 consists of 15 residues. The CDR3 nucleotides read TGCGCCAGCAGCCAAGATAAGCGACCCTCCTACGAGCAGTACTTC. Translation: CASSQDKRPSYEQYF.

This clonotype appeared a single time. A much larger clone differs by one base, so this may be a read error. This chain uses TRBV20-1 with TRBJ1-5; a weak D match, TRBD1 (6 bases). The CDR3 consists of 15 residues. The V gene's germline CDR1 is DFQATT and CDR2 SNEGSKA (reference sequence). The CDR3 protein is CSAYPRGHSNRPQHF. The CDR3 DNA reads as TGCAGTGCGTACCCCCGGGGACATAGCAATCGGCCCCAGCATTTT.